This TCR beta chain was sequenced for a study of cytomegalovirus exposure and HLA in healthy donors. About the study: Per a later analysis, the approximately 690 first-cohort and 120 or so validation repertoires shared one platform.

Generated by immunoSEQ multiplex PCR, the TCRdb table keeps only in-frame clones and is missing some. The sample includes roughly 250,000 clones, nearly 90% of them seen just once. This clone was picked up a small number of times. The receptor was derived from a woman younger than 35 in good health and CMV-seronegative. The sequencing input was PBMCs.

In nucleotides, the CDR3 is TGTGCCAGCAGCGACCATATTAGAGGCTACACCTTC. Residues: CASSDHIRGYTF. The chain is built from TRBV9 and TRBJ1-2; D ambiguous. Trimming shortened V by 3 bases and J by 8 bases, and 11 bases separated the two germline ends. From germline, CDR1 is SGDLS and CDR2 YYNGEE. CDR3 size: 12 residues.